These T cell receptor beta chains were read from a single sample in a study of cytotoxic CD8 clonotypes in ibrutinib-treated CLL. Sequenced by immunoSEQ multiplex PCR; TCRdb stores in-frame clones only, minus some. The sample includes 100,000 to 150,000 clones, 75% to 90% of them seen just once. This specimen was PBMCs, taken after 24 months of ibrutinib treatment. The source is a human donor with chronic lymphocytic leukemia. Both conserved end residues are part of each CDR3. D genes are given only for firm matches. Clone size is given for some rows only: seen once, a few or many times, or a class if the clone is expanded.

CDR3 DNA | CDR3 protein | clone size | J gene | V gene | D gene | CDR3 length
TGCAGCGTTGTACCGGGGACTAGCGGCAATGAGCAGTTCTTC | CSVVPGTSGNEQFF | once | TRBJ2-1 | TRBV29-1 | TRBD2 | 14
TGTGCCAGTAGACTCGGGACAGGACCATACAATGAGCAGTTCTTC | CASRLGTGPYNEQFF | . | TRBJ2-1 | TRBV19 | TRBD1 | 15
TGTGCCAGCAGCCCGACCCCGGACCCCTGGGGCGGCTACACCTTC | CASSPTPDPWGGYTF | once | TRBJ1-2 | TRBV4-2 | . | 15
TGTGCCAGCAGCTTAGCGGGGGCAGGAAAGAACACCTTC | CASSLAGAGKNTF | . | TRBJ1-2 | TRBV7-8 | . | 13
TGTGCCAGCATGGGGGTAGCGGGGGCTGAGCAGTTCTTC | CASMGVAGAEQFF | . | TRBJ2-1 | TRBV27 | TRBD2 | 13
TGTGCCAGCAGTTATAGCGGGATGCGGTATTTT | CASSYSGMRYF | few | TRBJ2-3 | TRBV2 | TRBD2 | 11
TGTGCCAGCAGTTACAAGGACAGGGCCGAAGCTTTCTTT | CASSYKDRAEAFF | . | TRBJ1-1 | TRBV6-5 | TRBD1 | 13
TGTGCCCGCGAGGGGAAGGGACTAGCGGGGGGGCGGCAGTTCTTC | CAREGKGLAGGRQFF | . | TRBJ2-1 | TRBV30 | TRBD2 | 15
TGTGCCAGAAGCTTGGTTCGGGTCGGACTAGCGGGATCCGAGCAGTACTTC | CARSLVRVGLAGSEQYF | once | TRBJ2-7 | TRBV5-3 | TRBD2 | 17
TGTGCCAGCTCACCAAACAGGGATAACTACGAGCAGTACTTC | CASSPNRDNYEQYF | . | TRBJ2-7 | TRBV18 | . | 14
TGCGCCAGCAGCCAAGCCCCAAGCGGGAGGGTGCACGAGCAGTACTTC | CASSQAPSGRVHEQYF | once | TRBJ2-7 | TRBV4-1 | TRBD2 | 16
TGCGCCAGCAGTGAAAGTCTAGCGGGGGGCGGGGAGCTGTTTTTT | CASSESLAGGGELFF | . | TRBJ2-2 | TRBV10-2 | TRBD2 | 15
TGTGCCAGTCGCCGGGACACTTACACCGGGGAGCTGTTTTTT | CASRRDTYTGELFF | . | TRBJ2-2 | TRBV27 | . | 14
TGTGCCAGCAGCCAAGGAAGCGGGGGGGCCGGAATGCAGTATTTT | CASSQGSGGAGMQYF | . | TRBJ2-3 | TRBV4-2 | TRBD2 | 15
TGTGCCAGCAGCGGCAGGAATTCGATTACCCTCCACTTT | CASSGRNSITLHF | few | TRBJ1-6 | TRBV9 | . | 13
TGTGCCAGCAGGCCTCCGGGACTAGACACCGGGGAGCTGTTTTTT | CASRPPGLDTGELFF | . | TRBJ2-2 | TRBV7-2 | TRBD2 | 15
TGTGCCAGCTCAGAGGGACAGGGGAACACTGAAGCTTTCTTT | CASSEGQGNTEAFF | . | TRBJ1-1 | TRBV18 | TRBD1 | 14
TGTGCCAGCAGTGAAGCTACGGGGGCGCGCACTGAAGCTTTCTTT | CASSEATGARTEAFF | . | TRBJ1-1 | TRBV2 | . | 15
TGCGCCAGCAGCTTGTCAGGAACATACGAGCAGTACTTC | CASSLSGTYEQYF | . | TRBJ2-7 | TRBV5-1 | . | 13
TGTGCCAGCAGGACAGGGGCTTTTAATGAAAAACTGTTTTTT | CASRTGAFNEKLFF | once | TRBJ1-4 | TRBV2 | TRBD1 | 14
TGTGCCAGCTCACCGTACCCTTCCGCGGATCAAGAGACCCAGTACTTC | CASSPYPSADQETQYF | . | TRBJ2-5 | TRBV18 | . | 16
TGCGCCAGCAGCCAAGGTTCAGGGGGGAGCAATCAGCCCCAGCATTTT | CASSQGSGGSNQPQHF | . | TRBJ1-5 | TRBV4-1 | TRBD1 | 16
TGTGCCAGCAGCTTCGGACTAGCGGGCACAGATACGCAGTATTTT | CASSFGLAGTDTQYF | . | TRBJ2-3 | TRBV7-9 | TRBD2 | 15
TGTGCCAGCACGAAGTTAAGGAGCTCCTACGAGCAGTACTTC | CASTKLRSSYEQYF | . | TRBJ2-7 | TRBV5-6 | . | 14
TGTGCCAGCAGCTTGGACGAAACGGGGCCCCAGCATTTT | CASSLDETGPQHF | . | TRBJ1-5 | TRBV7-2 | . | 13
TGCAGCGTTCTCCGACAGGGGGCCTATGGCTACACCTTC | CSVLRQGAYGYTF | . | TRBJ1-2 | TRBV29-1 | TRBD1 | 13
TGTGCCTGGAAAAAATCCTCTGGGGCCAACGTCCTGACTTTC | CAWKKSSGANVLTF | . | TRBJ2-6 | TRBV30 | . | 14
TGTGCCAGCAGCCCCCATGAGGGGACGGTCATGAACACTGAAGCTTTCTTT | CASSPHEGTVMNTEAFF | . | TRBJ1-1 | TRBV7-3 | . | 17
TGTGCCAGCAGTTACGGGACACAGCTAGCCAAAAACATTCAGTACTTC | CASSYGTQLAKNIQYF | . | TRBJ2-4 | TRBV27 | . | 16
TGTGCCAGCAGCTTTATGACAGGGGACGGTAGTCAGCCCCAGCATTTT | CASSFMTGDGSQPQHF | . | TRBJ1-5 | TRBV5-4 | TRBD1 | 16
TGTGCCACAAAGGGGAGGTCTGGAAACACCATATATTTT | CATKGRSGNTIYF | . | TRBJ1-3 | TRBV19 | . | 13
TGTGCCAGCAGTTCAGGGGCGAGGAGCTCCTACGAGCAGTACTTC | CASSSGARSSYEQYF | . | TRBJ2-7 | TRBV28 | . | 15
TGTGCCAGCAGTACGTATTTGGAGACCCAGTACTTC | CASSTYLETQYF | . | TRBJ2-5 | TRBV28 | . | 12
TGTGCCAGCAGCTTAGAAATCCGGGACAACTACGAGCAGTACTTC | CASSLEIRDNYEQYF | . | TRBJ2-7 | TRBV7-9 | . | 15
TGCAGCAGTACTCTTCCGGGGGCCCCGGATCTAGGCCAGTACTTC | CSSTLPGAPDLGQYF | . | TRBJ2-5 | TRBV29-1 | . | 15
TGTGCCAGCAGTCCATGGGACAGAGCAAATTCACCCCTCCACTTT | CASSPWDRANSPLHF | . | TRBJ1-6 | TRBV28 | TRBD1 | 15
TGTGCCAGCAGTATCAGGACTGAAGCTTTCTTT | CASSIRTEAFF | . | TRBJ1-1 | TRBV28 | . | 11
TGTGCCAGCAGCTCAGAGACAGGGAGGAGCTCCTACGAGCAGTACTTC | CASSSETGRSSYEQYF | . | TRBJ2-7 | TRBV9 | . | 16
TGCGCCAGCAGCCAGGGACCGTGGAACACTGAAGCTTTCTTT | CASSQGPWNTEAFF | . | TRBJ1-1 | TRBV4-1 | . | 14
TGTGCCATCGCCAGGGACTTCTATAATTCACCCCTCCACTTT | CAIARDFYNSPLHF | . | TRBJ1-6 | TRBV10-3 | . | 14
TGCAGCGCCTGGGAGTCTGGTGATTCCGGCTACACCTTC | CSAWESGDSGYTF | . | TRBJ1-2 | TRBV29-1 | . | 13
TGTGCCACCTTAAGGGGGGGCTACAACACCGGGGAGCTGTTTTTT | CATLRGGYNTGELFF | . | TRBJ2-2 | TRBV4-2 | . | 15
TGTGCCAGCAGTTCGAGCGGCTACGAGCAGTACTTC | CASSSSGYEQYF | . | TRBJ2-7 | TRBV6-6 | . | 12
TGCGCCAGCAGCCATCGTCGTCCCAAGGCAGGGGACGCTGCCAAAAACATTCAGTACTTC | CASSHRRPKAGDAAKNIQYF | . | TRBJ2-4 | TRBV4-3 | . | 20
TGTGCCAGCAGCGAGGCTGCGGGAGGGCCGCGGGAGACCCAGTACTTC | CASSEAAGGPRETQYF | . | TRBJ2-5 | TRBV2 | TRBD2 | 16
TGTGCCAGCTCACCTTCGGGGGGGCGAGTTGCAGATACGCAGTATTTT | CASSPSGGRVADTQYF | once | TRBJ2-3 | TRBV18 | TRBD2 | 16
TGTGCCAGCGACTTGGTGGGAAGCAATCAGCCCCAGCATTTT | CASDLVGSNQPQHF | . | TRBJ1-5 | TRBV7-9 | . | 14
TGTGCCAGCAGTTCTAGCGGGAGCGGCGAGCAGTACTTC | CASSSSGSGEQYF | . | TRBJ2-7 | TRBV7-3 | TRBD2 | 13
TGTGCCAGCAGTTTTCGGACAGGATTCAAAAACATTCAGTACTTC | CASSFRTGFKNIQYF | . | TRBJ2-4 | TRBV28 | TRBD1 | 15
TGTGCCAGCAGTTTATGGGGGCGGGAGCCGACCGGGGAGCTGTTTTTT | CASSLWGREPTGELFF | . | TRBJ2-2 | TRBV28 | TRBD2 | 16
TGTGCCAGCAGCCCCCGGGGACTTCCCTTTTACGAGCAGTACTTC | CASSPRGLPFYEQYF | . | TRBJ2-7 | TRBV7-2 | . | 15
TGTGCCAGCAGTTTACACAGGGCGGACTATAATTCACCCCTCCACTTT | CASSLHRADYNSPLHF | . | TRBJ1-6 | TRBV28 | . | 16
TGTGCCAGCAGGTCCGGGACCTCGCAAGAGACCCAGTACTTC | CASRSGTSQETQYF | . | TRBJ2-5 | TRBV14 | . | 14
TGCGCCAGCAGCCAAACACAGGGCGCGAGGGTTGGCTACACCTTC | CASSQTQGARVGYTF | . | TRBJ1-2 | TRBV4-3 | . | 15
TGTGCCAGCAGCAGAGATAGCAATCAGCCCCAGCATTTT | CASSRDSNQPQHF | . | TRBJ1-5 | TRBV7-3 | . | 13
TGTGCCAGCAGTCCCTCCTCCGGAGACGCCTACGAGCAGTACTTC | CASSPSSGDAYEQYF | . | TRBJ2-7 | TRBV9 | . | 15
TGTGCCAGCAGAGCCGCAGGGATTGGCACTGAAGCTTTCTTT | CASRAAGIGTEAFF | . | TRBJ1-1 | TRBV6-6 | . | 14
TGTGCCAGCAGCGTAAAGGGTAGTAAAACAGATACGCAGTATTTT | CASSVKGSKTDTQYF | . | TRBJ2-3 | TRBV9 | . | 15
TGTGCCAGCAGCACCCATGGGACTAGCGGGAGTATGCGGGAGACCCAGTACTTC | CASSTHGTSGSMRETQYF | . | TRBJ2-5 | TRBV7-9 | TRBD2 | 18